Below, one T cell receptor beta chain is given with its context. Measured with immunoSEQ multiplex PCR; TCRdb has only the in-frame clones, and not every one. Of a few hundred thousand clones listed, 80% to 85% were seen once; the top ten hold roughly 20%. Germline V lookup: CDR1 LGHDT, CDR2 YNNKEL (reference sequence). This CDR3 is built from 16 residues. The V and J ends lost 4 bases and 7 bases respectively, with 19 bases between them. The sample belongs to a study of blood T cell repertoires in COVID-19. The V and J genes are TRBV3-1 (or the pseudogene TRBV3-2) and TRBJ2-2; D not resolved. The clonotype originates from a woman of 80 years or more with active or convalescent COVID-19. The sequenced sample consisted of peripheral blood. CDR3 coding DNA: TGTGCCAGCAGCCCGCAGACTTTCCCTTCATACGGGGAGCTGTTTTTT. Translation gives CASSPQTFPSYGELFF.